These 2 T cell receptor beta chains share one sample of origin, sequenced in a study of shared clonotypes between healthy human individuals. Libraries were prepared by immunoSEQ multiplex PCR; TCRdb keeps only in-frame clonotypes and omits some of them. The data show about 1.5 million clones, around 98% seen once. The sample comprised naive CD4+ T cells sorted from blood. Subset here: CD45RA+ positively selected. The receptors come from a man between 25 and 39 years old in good health.

The genes are TRBV28 and TRBJ1-5; 9 bases are a match to TRBD1. The V and J ends lost 3 bases and 4 bases, in that order; junction bases with no gene match: 13. Germline loops: CDR1 MDHEN, CDR2 SYDVKM. There are 18 residues in the CDR3. In DNA, the CDR3 is TGTGCCAGCAGTTTTTACGGGACAGGGCAGAAGGAGAATCAGCCCCAGCATTTT. This translates into CASSFYGTGQKENQPQHF.

The gene calls are TRBV28 and TRBJ2-7; maybe TRBD2 (5 bases). The CDR3 has 15 amino acids. V lost 4 bases to trimming and J lost 2 bases, with 15 bases between them. CDR1 and CDR2 from the germline V gene are MDHEN and SYDVKM. This CDR3 reads CASSSDRSGTYEQYF. The CDR3 region has the DNA TGTGCCAGCAGTTCCGACCGATCGGGGACCTACGAGCAGTACTTC.